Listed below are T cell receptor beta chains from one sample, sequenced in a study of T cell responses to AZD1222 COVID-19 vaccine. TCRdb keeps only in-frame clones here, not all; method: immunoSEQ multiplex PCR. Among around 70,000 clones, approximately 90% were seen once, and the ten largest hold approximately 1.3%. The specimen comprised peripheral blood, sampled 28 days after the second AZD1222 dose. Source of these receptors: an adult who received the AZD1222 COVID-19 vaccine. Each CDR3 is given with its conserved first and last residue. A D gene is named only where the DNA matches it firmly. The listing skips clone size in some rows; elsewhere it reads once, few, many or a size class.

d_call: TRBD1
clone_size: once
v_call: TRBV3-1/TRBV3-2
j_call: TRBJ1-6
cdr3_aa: CASSQEGGGSPLHF
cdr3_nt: TGTGCCAGCAGCCAAGAAGGGGGCGGGTCACCCCTCCACTTT

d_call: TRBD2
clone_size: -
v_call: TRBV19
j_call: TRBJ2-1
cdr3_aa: CASSIDRFAGVDEQFF
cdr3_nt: TGTGCCAGTAGTATAGATCGGTTTGCGGGAGTCGATGAGCAGTTCTTC

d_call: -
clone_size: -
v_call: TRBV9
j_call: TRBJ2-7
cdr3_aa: CASSATLTRSEQYF
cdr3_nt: TGTGCCAGCAGCGCAACCCTAACTAGATCCGAGCAGTACTTC

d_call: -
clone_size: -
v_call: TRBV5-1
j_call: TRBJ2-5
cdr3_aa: CASSFEGRQWETQYF
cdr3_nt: TGCGCCAGCAGCTTTGAAGGTCGACAGTGGGAGACCCAGTACTTC

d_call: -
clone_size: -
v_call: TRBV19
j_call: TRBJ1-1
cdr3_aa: CASSFENTEAFF
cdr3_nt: TGTGCCAGTAGCTTTGAGAACACTGAAGCTTTCTTT

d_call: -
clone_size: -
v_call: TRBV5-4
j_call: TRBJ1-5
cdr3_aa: CASSVQGMGNQPQHF
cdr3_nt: TGTGCCAGCAGCGTCCAGGGGATGGGCAATCAGCCCCAGCATTTT

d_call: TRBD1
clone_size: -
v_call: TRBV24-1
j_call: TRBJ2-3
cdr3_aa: CATSAGQGSTDTQYF
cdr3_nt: TGTGCCACCAGTGCCGGACAGGGAAGCACAGATACGCAGTATTTT

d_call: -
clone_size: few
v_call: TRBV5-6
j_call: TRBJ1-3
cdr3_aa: CASSGDGPSRNTIYF
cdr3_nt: TGTGCCAGCAGCGGCGACGGGCCTTCTAGGAACACCATATATTTT

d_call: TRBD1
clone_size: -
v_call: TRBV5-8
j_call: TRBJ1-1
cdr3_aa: CASSARDRGSAFF
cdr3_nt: TGTGCCAGCAGCGCCCGGGACAGGGGGTCAGCTTTCTTT

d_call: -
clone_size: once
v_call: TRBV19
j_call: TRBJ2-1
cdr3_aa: CASRVGRNEQFF
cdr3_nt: TGTGCCAGTAGGGTGGGGAGGAATGAGCAGTTCTTC

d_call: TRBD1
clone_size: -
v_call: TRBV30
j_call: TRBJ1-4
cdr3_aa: CAWSVPGTGNEKLFF
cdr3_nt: TGTGCCTGGAGTGTACCTGGGACAGGGAATGAAAAACTGTTTTTT

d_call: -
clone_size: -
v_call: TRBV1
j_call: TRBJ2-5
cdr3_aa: CTSSLKPPGLAGPRAGETQYF
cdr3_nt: TGCACCAGCAGCCTAAAACCGCCGGGACTAGCGGGTCCTCGGGCTGGTGAGACCCAGTACTTC

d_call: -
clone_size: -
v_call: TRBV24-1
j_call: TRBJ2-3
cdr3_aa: CATRGPRSADTQYF
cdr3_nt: TGTGCCACCCGGGGTCCCAGATCGGCAGATACGCAGTATTTT

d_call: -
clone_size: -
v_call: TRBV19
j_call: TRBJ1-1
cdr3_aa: CASSMSGVNTEAFF
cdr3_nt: TGTGCCAGTAGTATGAGCGGGGTGAACACTGAAGCTTTCTTT

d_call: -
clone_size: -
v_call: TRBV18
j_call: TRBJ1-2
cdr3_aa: CASSQGKRDYGYTF
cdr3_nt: TGTGCCAGCTCCCAAGGAAAGAGGGACTATGGCTACACCTTC

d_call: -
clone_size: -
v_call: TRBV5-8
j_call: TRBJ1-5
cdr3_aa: CASSFGRDQPQHF
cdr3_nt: TGTGCCAGCAGCTTTGGACGAGATCAGCCCCAGCATTTT

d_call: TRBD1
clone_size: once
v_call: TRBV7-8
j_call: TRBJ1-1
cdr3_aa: CASRPDRVPNTEAFF
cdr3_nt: TGTGCCAGCAGACCCGACAGGGTACCTAACACTGAAGCTTTCTTT

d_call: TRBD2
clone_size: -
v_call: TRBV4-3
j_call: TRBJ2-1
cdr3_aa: CASSQGSGTYNEQFF
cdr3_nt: TGCGCCAGCAGCCAGGGTAGCGGGACATACAATGAGCAGTTCTTC

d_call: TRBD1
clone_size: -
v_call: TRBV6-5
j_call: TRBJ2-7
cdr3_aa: CASSYSRQGHEQYF
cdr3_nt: TGTGCCAGCAGTTACTCGAGACAGGGTCACGAGCAGTACTTC

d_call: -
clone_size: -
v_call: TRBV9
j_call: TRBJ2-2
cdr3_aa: CASSVGQGRTTGELFF
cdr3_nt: TGTGCCAGCAGCGTAGGGCAGGGGAGGACCACCGGGGAGCTGTTTTTT

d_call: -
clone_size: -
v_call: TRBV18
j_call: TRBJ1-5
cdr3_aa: CASSPDGSNQPQHF
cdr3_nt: TGTGCCAGCTCACCAGATGGGTCCAATCAGCCCCAGCATTTT

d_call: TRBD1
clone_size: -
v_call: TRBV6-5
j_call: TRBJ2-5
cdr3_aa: CASSYFGTGQETQYF
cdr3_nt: TGTGCCAGCAGTTACTTTGGGACAGGACAAGAGACCCAGTACTTC

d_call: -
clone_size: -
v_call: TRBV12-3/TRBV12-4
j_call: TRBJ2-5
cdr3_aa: CASRPTGGETQYF
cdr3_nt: TGTGCCAGCAGGCCGACAGGAGGAGAGACCCAGTACTTC

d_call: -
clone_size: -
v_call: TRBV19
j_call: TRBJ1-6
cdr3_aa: CASSLTLPRLSNSPLHF
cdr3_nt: TGTGCCAGTAGTCTAACCCTGCCTCGGCTGAGTAATTCACCCCTCCACTTT

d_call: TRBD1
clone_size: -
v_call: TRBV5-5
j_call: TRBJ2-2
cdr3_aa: CASSAMGQSTGELFF
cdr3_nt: TGTGCCAGCAGCGCCATGGGACAGAGCACCGGGGAGCTGTTTTTT

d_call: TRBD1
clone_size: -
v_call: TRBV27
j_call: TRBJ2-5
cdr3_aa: CASSFLRGARGETQYF
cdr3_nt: TGTGCCAGCAGTTTTCTGAGAGGGGCCAGGGGGGAGACCCAGTACTTC

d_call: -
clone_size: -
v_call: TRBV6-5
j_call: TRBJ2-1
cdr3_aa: CASTSGAGSYNEQFF
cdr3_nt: TGTGCCAGCACCTCGGGAGCGGGCTCCTACAATGAGCAGTTCTTC

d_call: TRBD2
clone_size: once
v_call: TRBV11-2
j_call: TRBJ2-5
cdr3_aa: CASSLGVAGGRETQYF
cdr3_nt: TGTGCCAGCAGCTTGGGTGTAGCGGGAGGGCGAGAGACCCAGTACTTC

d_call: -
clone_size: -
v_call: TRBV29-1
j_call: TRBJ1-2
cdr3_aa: CSAKSLGLGYTF
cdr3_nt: TGCAGCGCCAAGTCATTGGGGCTTGGCTACACCTTC

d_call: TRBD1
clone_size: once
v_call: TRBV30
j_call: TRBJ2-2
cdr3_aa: CAWNPQGAGELFF
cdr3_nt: TGTGCCTGGAACCCGCAGGGGGCCGGGGAGCTGTTTTTT

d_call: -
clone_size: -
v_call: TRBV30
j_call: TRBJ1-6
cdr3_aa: CAWIEGGLRSPLHF
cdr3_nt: TGTGCCTGGATCGAGGGGGGATTGCGCTCACCCCTCCACTTT

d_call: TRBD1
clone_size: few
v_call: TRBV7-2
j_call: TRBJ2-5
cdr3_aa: CASSPNRGQETQYF
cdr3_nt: TGTGCCAGCAGCCCTAACAGGGGGCAGGAGACCCAGTACTTC

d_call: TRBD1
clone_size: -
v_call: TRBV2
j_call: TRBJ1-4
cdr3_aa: CATGGQATTNEKLFF
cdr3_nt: TGTGCCACTGGGGGACAGGCAACAACTAATGAAAAACTGTTTTTT

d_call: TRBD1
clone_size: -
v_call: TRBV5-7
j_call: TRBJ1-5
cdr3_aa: CASSLSTGWGNQPQHF
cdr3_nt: TGTGCCAGCAGCTTGTCGACAGGGTGGGGCAATCAGCCCCAGCATTTT

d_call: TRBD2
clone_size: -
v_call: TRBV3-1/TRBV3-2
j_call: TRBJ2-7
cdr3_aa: CASSQATTSVYEQYF
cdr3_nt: TGTGCCAGCAGCCAAGCAACGACTAGCGTTTACGAGCAGTACTTC

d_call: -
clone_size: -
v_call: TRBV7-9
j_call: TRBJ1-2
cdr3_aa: CASSLEATANGYTF
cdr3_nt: TGTGCCAGCAGCTTAGAGGCGACAGCGAATGGCTACACCTTC

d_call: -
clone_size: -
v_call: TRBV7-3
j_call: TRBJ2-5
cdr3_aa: CASSLGQKETQYF
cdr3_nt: TGTGCCAGCAGCTTGGGCCAGAAAGAGACCCAGTACTTC

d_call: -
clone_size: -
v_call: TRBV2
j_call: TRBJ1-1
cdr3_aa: CASSEALIVYTEAFF
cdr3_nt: TGTGCCAGCAGTGAAGCCCTAATCGTTTACACTGAAGCTTTCTTT